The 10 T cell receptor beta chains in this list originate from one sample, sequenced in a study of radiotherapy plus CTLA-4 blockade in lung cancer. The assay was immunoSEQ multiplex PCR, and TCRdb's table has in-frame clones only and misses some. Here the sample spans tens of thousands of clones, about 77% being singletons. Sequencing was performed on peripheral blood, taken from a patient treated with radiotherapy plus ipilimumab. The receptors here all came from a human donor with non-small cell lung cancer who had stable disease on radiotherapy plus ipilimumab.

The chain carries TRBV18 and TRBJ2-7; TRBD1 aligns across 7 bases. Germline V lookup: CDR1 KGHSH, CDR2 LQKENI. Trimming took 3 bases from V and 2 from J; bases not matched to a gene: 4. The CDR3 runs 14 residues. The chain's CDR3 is CASSPGQIPYEQYF. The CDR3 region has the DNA TGTGCCAGCTCACCGGGACAGATACCCTACGAGCAGTACTTC.

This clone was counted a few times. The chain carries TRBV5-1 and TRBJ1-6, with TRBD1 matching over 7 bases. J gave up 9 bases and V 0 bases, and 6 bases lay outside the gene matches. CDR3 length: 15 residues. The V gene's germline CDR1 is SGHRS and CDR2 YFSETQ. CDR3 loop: CASSLDGQAFSPLHF. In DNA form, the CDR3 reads TGCGCCAGCAGCTTGGACGGACAGGCCTTTTCACCCCTCCACTTT. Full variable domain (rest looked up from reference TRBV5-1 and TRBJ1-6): KAGVTQTPRYLIKTRGQQVTLSCSPISGHRSVSWYQQTPGQGLQFLFEYFSETQRNKGNFPGRFSGRQFSNSRSEMNVSTLELGDSALYLCASSLDGQAFSPLHFGNGTRLTVT.

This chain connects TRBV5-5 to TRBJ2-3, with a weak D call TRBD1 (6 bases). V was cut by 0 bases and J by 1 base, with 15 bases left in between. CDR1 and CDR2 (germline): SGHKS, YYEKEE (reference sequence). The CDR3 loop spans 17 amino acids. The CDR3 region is CASSLVGWGPGTDTQYF. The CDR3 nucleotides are TGTGCCAGCAGCTTGGTTGGGTGGGGGCCAGGCACAGATACGCAGTATTTT.

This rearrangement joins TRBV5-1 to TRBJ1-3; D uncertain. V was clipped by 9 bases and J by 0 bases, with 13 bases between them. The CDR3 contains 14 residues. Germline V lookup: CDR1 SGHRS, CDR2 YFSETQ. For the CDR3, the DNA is TGCGCCACCCGAGATAACTTCTCTGGAAACACCATATATTTT. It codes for CATRDNFSGNTIYF.

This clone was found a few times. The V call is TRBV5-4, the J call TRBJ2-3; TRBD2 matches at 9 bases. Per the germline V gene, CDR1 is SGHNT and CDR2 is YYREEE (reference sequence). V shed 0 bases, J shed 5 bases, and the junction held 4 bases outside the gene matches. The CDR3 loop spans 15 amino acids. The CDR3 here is CASSLGRGGVDTQYF. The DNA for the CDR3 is TGTGCCAGCAGCTTGGGGCGGGGGGGAGTAGATACGCAGTATTTT.

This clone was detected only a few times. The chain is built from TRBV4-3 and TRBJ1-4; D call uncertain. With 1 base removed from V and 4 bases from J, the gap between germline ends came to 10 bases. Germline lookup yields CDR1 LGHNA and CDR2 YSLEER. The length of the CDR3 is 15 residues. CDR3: CASSQGISYNEKLFF. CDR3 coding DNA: TGCGCCAGCAGCCAAGGTATCAGTTATAATGAAAAACTGTTTTTT.

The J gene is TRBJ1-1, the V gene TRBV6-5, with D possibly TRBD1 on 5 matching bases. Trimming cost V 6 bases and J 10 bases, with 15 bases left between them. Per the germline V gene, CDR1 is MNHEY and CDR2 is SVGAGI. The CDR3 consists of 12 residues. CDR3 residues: CASSRKDGGAFF. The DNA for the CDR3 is TGTGCCAGCAGCCGAAAGGACGGGGGAGCTTTCTTT.

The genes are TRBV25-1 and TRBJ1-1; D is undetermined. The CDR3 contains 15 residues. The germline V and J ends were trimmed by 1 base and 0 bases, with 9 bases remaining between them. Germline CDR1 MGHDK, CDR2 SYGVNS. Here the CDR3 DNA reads TGTGCCAGCAGTGAATTTGCGGGTATGAACACTGAAGCTTTCTTT. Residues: CASSEFAGMNTEAFF.

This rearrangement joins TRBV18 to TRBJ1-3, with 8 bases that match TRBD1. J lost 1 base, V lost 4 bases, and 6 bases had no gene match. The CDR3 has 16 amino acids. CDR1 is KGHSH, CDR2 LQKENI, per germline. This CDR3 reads CASSHSGTGSGNTIYF. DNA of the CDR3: TGTGCCAGCTCACACTCAGGGACAGGATCTGGAAACACCATATATTTT.

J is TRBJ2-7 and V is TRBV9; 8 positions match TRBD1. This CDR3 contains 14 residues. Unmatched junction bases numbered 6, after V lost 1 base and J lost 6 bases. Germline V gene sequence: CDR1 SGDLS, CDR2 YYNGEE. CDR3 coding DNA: TGTGCCAGCAGCGTAATAGGACAGGGCGGCGAGCAGTACTTC. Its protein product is CASSVIGQGGEQYF.